The source of this T cell receptor (beta chain) is a study of beta chain features in type 1 diabetes. Study summary: Sorted cells examined across all samples numbered 107,917,701.

The isolated RNA, all of it, was reverse transcribed, so expressed TCRB transcripts were what got sequenced. Some clones are missing from TCRdb's copy, which holds only in-frame ones; the method was immunoSEQ multiplex PCR. The profile shows 300,000 to 350,000 clones, approximately 12% of them singletons. Study-wide points: There was a moderate but significant shortening of TCRB CDR3s in all four CD4+ subsets of Type 1 diabetes patients.

Blood was collected once per donor into heparin, averaging about 110 mL. CD4+ naive, central memory, regulatory and stem cell-like memory cells were sorted via CD45RO/CCR7/CD25/CD127/CD95/CD27. The CDR3 spans 12 residues. CDR1 and CDR2 (germline): SGHTA, FQGNSA. Germline trimming cut 1 base from V and 12 bases from J; bases unmatched to any gene: 3. To note about this clone: Its antigen is still unknown.

The sequencing sample was made of naive CD4+ T cells from blood. The clonotype comes from a woman younger than 35 with type 1 diabetes. The chain carries TRBV7-2 and TRBJ2-1, with 7 bases aligning to TRBD1. CDR3 sequence reads: CASSLDRGRQFF. The CDR3 DNA sequence: TGTGCCAGCAGCTTAGACAGGGGTCGGCAGTTCTTC.